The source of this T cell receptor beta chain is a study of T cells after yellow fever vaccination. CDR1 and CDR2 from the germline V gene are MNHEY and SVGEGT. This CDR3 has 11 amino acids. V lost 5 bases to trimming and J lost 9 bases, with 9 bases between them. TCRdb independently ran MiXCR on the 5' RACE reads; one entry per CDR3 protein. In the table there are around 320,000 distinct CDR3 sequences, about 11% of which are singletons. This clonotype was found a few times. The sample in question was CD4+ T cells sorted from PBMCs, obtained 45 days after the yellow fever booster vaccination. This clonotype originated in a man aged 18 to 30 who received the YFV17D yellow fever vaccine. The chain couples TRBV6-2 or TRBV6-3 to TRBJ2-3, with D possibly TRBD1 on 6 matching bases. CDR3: CASSGGLTQYF. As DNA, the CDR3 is TGTGCCAGCAGTGGGGGCCTAACGCAGTATTTT.